The T cell receptor beta chain under discussion was sequenced for a study of blood T cell repertoires in COVID-19. Turning to the study itself: In each case, the material was cDNA or gDNA derived from T cells, B-cell-depleted T cells, or PBMCs.

Per the original methods: Counts of nucleated cells, estimated from reference gene primer amplification, were obtained. The repertoire was sequenced with immunoSEQ multiplex PCR; TCRdb's copy has only in-frame clones and lacks some. V and J calls and clone size are as listed in that table; D and trimming were resolved from the DNA. The sample holds 400,000 to 450,000 clones; 90% are singletons and the top ten take about 0.6%. The CDR3 contains 15 residues. Germline assignment: CDR1 SGHNT and CDR2 YYREEE (reference sequence). Trimming removed 4 bases from V and 4 bases from J; junction bases left unmatched: 7.

The chain combines TRBV5-4 with TRBJ2-3; 9 positions agree with TRBD2. The sequenced sample was PBMCs or T cells enriched from blood (not recorded which). This receptor was identified in a man younger than 30 who had recovered from COVID-19. The CDR3 region is CASSKAGGSADTQYF. CDR3 DNA: TGTGCCAGCAGCAAAGCGGGGGGTTCCGCAGATACGCAGTATTTT.